The 6 T cell receptor beta chains below come from one sample, sequenced in a study of OX40 agonist ivuxolimab in advanced cancers. Data came from immunoSEQ multiplex PCR; TCRdb stores just in-frame clones and leaves some out. The table shows tens of thousands of clones, with about four fifths occurring only once. Sequencing was performed on CD4+ or CD8+ T cells sorted from blood, taken in a trial of the OX40 agonist ivuxolimab. The receptors derive from an adult with an advanced solid tumor such as melanoma, head and neck, liver or kidney cancer.

Only one count was recorded for this clone. The chain combines TRBV5-1 with TRBJ1-2, with 11 bases lining up with TRBD1. In germline, CDR1 is SGHRS, CDR2 YFSETQ. The CDR3 totals 16 residues. Trimming removed 0 bases from V and 8 bases from J; junction bases left unmatched: 9. The chain's CDR3 is CASSLGTGGSGMGYTF. In DNA, the CDR3 is TGCGCCAGCAGCTTGGGGACAGGGGGCTCAGGAATGGGCTACACCTTC.

The rearrangement uses TRBV4-2 and TRBJ2-3; TRBD2 might be the D (6 bases). The length of the CDR3 is 16 residues. Trimming shortened V by 4 bases and J by 4 bases, and 18 bases separated the two germline ends. The V gene's germline CDR1 is LGHNA and CDR2 YNFKEQ. CDR3: CASSPLASGWADTQYF. The CDR3 DNA is TGTGCCAGCAGCCCCCTCGCAAGCGGGTGGGCAGATACGCAGTATTTT.

The chain uses TRBV4-2 and TRBJ2-1, with 10 positions matching TRBD2. The CDR3 is 17 amino acids. Germline trimming cut 1 base from V and 2 bases from J; bases unmatched to any gene: 5. The germline gives CDR1 LGHNA, CDR2 YNFKEQ. Here the CDR3 DNA reads TGTGCCAGCAGCCAAGGGGGGAGCGGGGGGGCCTACAATGAGCAGTTCTTC. The encoded protein is CASSQGGSGGAYNEQFF.

The chain recombines TRBV5-1 with TRBJ1-4; D not resolved. The germline CDR1 and CDR2 sequences are SGHRS and YFSETQ. The CDR3 has 12 amino acids. The V end was cut by 7 bases, the J end by 5 bases, with 9 bases between. CDR3 in DNA: TGCGCCAGCCGACATACGAATGAAAAACTGTTTTTT. Translating gives CASRHTNEKLFF.

This chain uses TRBV18 with TRBJ1-2; a weak D match, TRBD1 (6 bases). Germline V gene data show CDR1 as KGHSH and CDR2 as LQKENI. Trimming left V 6 bases short and J 6 bases short, with 17 bases between. This CDR3 spans 14 amino acids. Written as DNA, the CDR3 is TGTGCCAGCTCCCCTCTCTCGGGACAAAATGGCTACACCTTC. Protein product: CASSPLSGQNGYTF.

CDR3 loop: CATKESRAPTGELFF. In nucleotides, the CDR3 is TGTGCCACCAAAGAATCCCGGGCTCCAACCGGGGAGCTGTTTTTT. The V gene is TRBV15, the J gene TRBJ2-2, with no clear D. Germline assignment: CDR1 LNHNV and CDR2 YYDKDF (reference sequence). There are 15 residues in the CDR3. V was trimmed by 7 bases and J by 5 bases, leaving 17 bases between them. The variable domain in full, with the rest retrieved from reference TRBV15 and TRBJ2-2, is DAMVIQNPRYQVTQFGKPVTLSCSQTLNHNVMYWYQQKSSQAPKLLFHYYDKDFNNEADTPDNFQSRRPNTSFCFLDIRSPGLGDTAMYLCATKESRAPTGELFFGEGSRLTVL.